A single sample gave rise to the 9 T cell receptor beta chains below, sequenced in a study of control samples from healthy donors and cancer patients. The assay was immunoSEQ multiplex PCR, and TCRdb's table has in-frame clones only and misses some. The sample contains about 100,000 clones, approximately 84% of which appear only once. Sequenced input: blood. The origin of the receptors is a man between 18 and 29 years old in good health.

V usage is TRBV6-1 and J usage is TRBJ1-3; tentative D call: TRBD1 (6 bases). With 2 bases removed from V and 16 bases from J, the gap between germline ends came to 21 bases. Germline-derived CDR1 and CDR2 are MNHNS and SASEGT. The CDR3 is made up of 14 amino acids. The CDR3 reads CASSESTGKLLGYF. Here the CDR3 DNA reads TGTGCCAGCAGTGAATCGACAGGCAAGCTCCTCGGGTATTTT.

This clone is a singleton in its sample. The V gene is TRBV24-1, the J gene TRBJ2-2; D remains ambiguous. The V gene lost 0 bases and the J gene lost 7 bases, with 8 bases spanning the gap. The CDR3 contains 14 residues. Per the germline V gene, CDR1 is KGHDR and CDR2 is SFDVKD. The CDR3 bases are TGTGCCACCAGTGATTTGGCCCCCAACGGGGAGCTGTTTTTT. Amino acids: CATSDLAPNGELFF.

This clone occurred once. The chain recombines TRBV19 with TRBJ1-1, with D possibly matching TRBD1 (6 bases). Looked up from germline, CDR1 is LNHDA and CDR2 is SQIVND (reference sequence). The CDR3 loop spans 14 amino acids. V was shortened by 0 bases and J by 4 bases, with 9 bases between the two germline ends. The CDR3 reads CASSIEARGTEAFF. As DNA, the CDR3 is TGTGCCAGTAGTATAGAGGCCAGGGGCACTGAAGCTTTCTTT.

CDR3 loop: CASSLGDLNYGYTF. As DNA, the CDR3 is TGTGCCAGCAGTTTGGGGGACCTTAACTATGGCTACACCTTC. The V and J genes are TRBV28 and TRBJ1-2; tentatively, D is TRBD1 (5 bases). The CDR3 is 14 amino acids. V shed 3 bases and J shed 1 base, with 9 bases lying between them. Germline-derived CDR1 and CDR2 are MDHEN and SYDVKM.

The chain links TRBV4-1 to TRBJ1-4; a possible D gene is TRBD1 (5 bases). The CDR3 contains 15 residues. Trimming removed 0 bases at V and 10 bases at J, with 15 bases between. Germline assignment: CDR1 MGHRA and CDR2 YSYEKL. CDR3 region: CASSQDRGGSGKLFF. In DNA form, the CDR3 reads TGCGCCAGCAGCCAAGATAGGGGAGGGTCTGGAAAACTGTTTTTT.

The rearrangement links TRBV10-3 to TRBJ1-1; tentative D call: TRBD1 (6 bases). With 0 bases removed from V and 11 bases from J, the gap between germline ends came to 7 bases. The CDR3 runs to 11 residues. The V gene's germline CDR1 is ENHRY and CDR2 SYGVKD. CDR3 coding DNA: TGTGCCATCAGTGAGTCGGGGGCGGCTTTCTTT. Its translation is CAISESGAAFF.

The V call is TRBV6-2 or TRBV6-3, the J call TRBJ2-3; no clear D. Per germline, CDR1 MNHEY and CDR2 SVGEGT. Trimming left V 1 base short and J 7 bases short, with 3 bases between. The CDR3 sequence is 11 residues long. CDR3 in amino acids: CASSYLNTQYF. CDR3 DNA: TGTGCCAGCAGTTACTTGAATACGCAGTATTTT.

CDR3 DNA sequence: TGTGCTAGTGGCGATTGGACAGGGCCTACAACTAATGAAAAACTGTTTTTT. Translation gives CASGDWTGPTTNEKLFF. The J gene is TRBJ1-4, the V gene TRBV12-5, with 8 bases aligning to TRBD1. The CDR3 consists of 17 residues. Germline lookup yields CDR1 LGHNT and CDR2 FRNRAP. V gave up 6 bases and J gave up 0 bases; unmatched junction bases: 9.

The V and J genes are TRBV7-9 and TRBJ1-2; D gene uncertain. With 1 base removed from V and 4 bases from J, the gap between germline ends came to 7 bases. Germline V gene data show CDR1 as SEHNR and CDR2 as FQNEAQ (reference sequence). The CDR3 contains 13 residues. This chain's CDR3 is CASSLGGFYGYTF. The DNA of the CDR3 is TGTGCCAGCAGCTTAGGTGGGTTCTATGGCTACACCTTC. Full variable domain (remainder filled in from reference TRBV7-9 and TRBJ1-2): DTGVSQNPRHKITKRGQNVTFRCDPISEHNRLYWYRQTLGQGPEFLTYFQNEAQLEKSRLLSDRFSAERPKGSFSTLEIQRTEQGDSAMYLCASSLGGFYGYTFGSGTRLTVV.